Presented here are 25 T cell receptor beta chains from one specimen sequenced in a study of T cell changes during pregnancy in multiple sclerosis. This table comes from immunoSEQ multiplex PCR, and its TCRdb copy is limited to in-frame clones, with some not included. Of 50,000 to 70,000 clones listed, roughly 92% are singletons. Material: peripheral blood, obtained in the second trimester of pregnancy. The source is a female donor with multiple sclerosis, enrolled in a pregnancy study.

This clone was seen only once. The chain couples TRBV5-1 to TRBJ2-3, with D possibly matching TRBD1 (5 bases). This CDR3 is 14 amino acids long. V was pared by 7 bases and J by 3 bases, with 15 bases between. Germline loops: CDR1 SGHRS, CDR2 YFSETQ. CDR3 coding DNA: TGCGCCAGCGCCCGTCAGGGTAAGACAGATACGCAGTATTTT. This gives the protein CASARQGKTDTQYF.

The chain carries TRBV7-3 and TRBJ2-2; no clear D gene. Germline V gene sequence: CDR1 SGHTA, CDR2 FQGTGA. The V end was cut by 5 bases, the J end by 7 bases, with 11 bases between. The CDR3 length is 13 residues. The CDR3 is CASSAIVSGELFF. The CDR3 region has the DNA TGTGCCAGCAGCGCGATCGTAAGCGGGGAGCTGTTTTTT.

This clone occurred once. The rearrangement uses TRBV21-1 and TRBJ2-7; the table's D gene call, TRBD2, was not cross checked with the DNA. TRBV21-1 is recorded as a pseudogene. The CDR3 contains 14 residues. The CDR3 DNA sequence: TGTGCCAGGTCAGAGGGAACGAGCTCCTACGAGCAGTACTTC. The encoded protein is CARSEGTSSYEQYF.

The genes are TRBV9 and TRBJ1-1, with 7 bases that match TRBD1. Germline V CDR1 and CDR2: SGDLS, YYNGEE. This CDR3 spans 14 amino acids. Trimming cost V 5 bases and J 3 bases; bases outside gene matches: 7. CDR3 in DNA: TGTGCCAGCAGTGCCGGGACAGAGGACACTGAAGCTTTCTTT. It translates to CASSAGTEDTEAFF.

V usage is TRBV7-9 and J usage is TRBJ2-1; possible D gene TRBD2, 5 bases. CDR3 length equals 13 residues. The germline CDR1 and CDR2 sequences are SEHNR and FQNEAQ (reference sequence). The germline V and J ends were trimmed by 6 bases and 7 bases, with 13 bases remaining between them. The CDR3 spells CASSSDWSNEQFF. The CDR3 DNA sequence: TGTGCCAGCAGTTCGGACTGGTCGAATGAGCAGTTCTTC.

The V gene is TRBV6-5, the J gene TRBJ2-3, with TRBD2 as a possible D gene (6 bases). Germline lookup yields CDR1 MNHEY and CDR2 SVGAGI. With 5 bases removed from V and 0 bases from J, the gap between germline ends came to 12 bases. The CDR3 loop spans 15 amino acids. The CDR3 is CASSPAGLSTDTQYF. CDR3 coding DNA: TGTGCCAGCAGTCCAGCGGGCCTTAGCACAGATACGCAGTATTTT.

The rearrangement uses TRBV5-1 and TRBJ2-7, with 7 bases lining up with TRBD1. V shed 3 bases, J shed 4 bases, and the junction held 7 bases outside the gene matches. The CDR3 sequence is 14 residues long. CDR1 is SGHRS and CDR2 is YFSETQ in the germline V gene. CDR3 DNA sequence: TGCGCCAGCAGCTCCGGGACAGTCAAGTACGAGCAGTACTTC. It translates to CASSSGTVKYEQYF. The full variable domain, with the rest looked up from reference TRBV5-1 and TRBJ2-7, is KAGVTQTPRYLIKTRGQQVTLSCSPISGHRSVSWYQQTPGQGLQFLFEYFSETQRNKGNFPGRFSGRQFSNSRSEMNVSTLELGDSALYLCASSSGTVKYEQYFGPGTRLTVT.

This clone was seen just once. The chain uses TRBV28 and TRBJ2-7, with 10 bases aligning to TRBD1. Trimming removed 2 bases from V and 0 bases from J; junction bases left unmatched: 1. CDR3 length equals 15 residues. Germline V gene data show CDR1 as MDHEN and CDR2 as SYDVKM. The CDR3 loop is CASSLGTGVSYEQYF. The CDR3 DNA sequence: TGTGCCAGCAGTTTAGGGACAGGGGTCTCCTACGAGCAGTACTTC.

J is TRBJ2-5 and V is TRBV21-1; TRBD1, as called in the table, went unchecked against the DNA. TRBV21-1 has pseudogene status. The CDR3 totals 16 residues. CDR3 protein: CASSKRDGGFEETQYF. CDR3 DNA sequence: TGTGCCAGCAGCAAACGTGATGGGGGCTTCGAAGAGACCCAGTACTTC.

This rearrangement joins TRBV29-1 to TRBJ2-2, with 15 bases fitting TRBD2. With 4 bases clipped from V and 6 bases from J, the junction kept 3 bases outside the gene matches. Germline assignment: CDR1 SQVTM and CDR2 ANQGSEA. The CDR3 runs 15 residues. The DNA for the CDR3 is TGCAGCGTTGGGGGGACTAGCGGGAGGTCCGGGGAGCTGTTTTTT. Amino acid sequence: CSVGGTSGRSGELFF.

The chain is built from TRBV6-5 and TRBJ1-2; possibly TRBD1 for D (6 bases). CDR3 length: 14 amino acids. V lost 8 bases, J lost 1 base, and 14 bases lay in between. Germline loops: CDR1 MNHEY, CDR2 SVGAGI. CDR3: CASHGTFFNYGYTF. The CDR3 coding sequence is TGTGCCAGCCACGGGACATTTTTTAACTATGGCTACACCTTC.

This clone came up a few times. The chain is built from TRBV2 and TRBJ1-5, with D tentatively TRBD1 (6 bases). The CDR3 extends over 13 amino acids. CDR1 is SNHLY, CDR2 FYNNEI, per germline. Trimming removed 7 bases from V and 1 base from J, with 8 bases in between. DNA for the CDR3: TGTGCCAGCAAAGGGGGAAGCAATCAGCCCCAGCATTTT. Translated: CASKGGSNQPQHF.

The chain is built from TRBV2 and TRBJ2-1, with a possible D match to TRBD1 (5 bases). V was pared by 2 bases and J by 7 bases, with 18 bases between. This CDR3 has 16 residues. CDR1 and CDR2 (germline): SNHLY, FYNNEI. The CDR3 loop reads CASSEFARAGKNEQFF. DNA of the CDR3: TGTGCCAGCAGTGAATTCGCAAGGGCAGGGAAGAATGAGCAGTTCTTC.

The CDR3 nucleotides are TGTGCCAGCAGTTCGACTAGCGGGAGCTACAATGAGCAGTTCTTC. This translates into CASSSTSGSYNEQFF. This chain joins TRBV5-4 and TRBJ2-1, with 12 bases identical to TRBD2. Germline V gene lookup returns CDR1 SGHNT and CDR2 YYREEE (reference sequence). The CDR3 is 15 residues long. V lost 5 bases, J lost 3 bases, and 3 bases stayed unmatched.

V is TRBV2 and J is TRBJ2-5; the D gene is possibly TRBD1 (6 bases). The germline CDR1 and CDR2 sequences are SNHLY and FYNNEI. The CDR3 has 15 residues. Trimming removed 5 bases from V and 1 base from J, with 14 bases in between. CDR3 residues: CASSKRTAVQETQYF. Here the CDR3 DNA reads TGTGCCAGCAGTAAAAGGACAGCAGTCCAAGAGACCCAGTACTTC.

V usage is TRBV4-3 and J usage is TRBJ2-3; TRBD2 agrees at 14 bases. The ends lost 3 bases at V and 4 bases at J; junction bases unmatched: 15. The CDR3 covers 20 residues. In germline, CDR1 is LGHNA, CDR2 YSLEER. CDR3 bases: TGCGCCAGCAGCCAGGGGGTGACTAGCGGGAGGGCGGGAGGGCCAGATACGCAGTATTTT. This gives the protein CASSQGVTSGRAGGPDTQYF.

This chain links TRBV15 with TRBJ1-1; weak D call: TRBD1 (6 bases). Germline assignment: CDR1 LNHNV and CDR2 YYDKDF (reference sequence). The ends were cut back, 0 bases at V and 5 bases at J, with 16 bases in the middle. This CDR3 has 16 residues. The CDR3 reads CATSRDQVRGETEAFF. In DNA, the CDR3 is TGTGCCACCAGCAGAGATCAAGTCAGGGGTGAGACTGAAGCTTTCTTT.

This clone appeared a single time. The chain joins TRBV5-1 to TRBJ2-7; D unresolved. CDR3 length: 11 amino acids. Germline CDR1 is SGHRS and CDR2 is YFSETQ. V was clipped by 4 bases and J by 3 bases, with 5 bases between them. This CDR3 is CASSGSYEQYF. CDR3 DNA: TGCGCCAGCAGCGGCAGCTACGAGCAGTACTTC.

This chain uses TRBV4-2 with TRBJ1-1, with D perhaps matching TRBD1 (5 bases). Germline values: CDR1 LGHNA, CDR2 YNFKEQ. This CDR3 region has 17 residues. V was pared by 1 base and J by 0 bases, with 15 bases between. In nucleotides, the CDR3 is TGTGCCAGCAGCCAAGGTAGGAGCGGGGGTTTGAACACTGAAGCTTTCTTT. It translates to CASSQGRSGGLNTEAFF.

The gene calls are TRBV23-1 and TRBJ2-7; D might be TRBD2 (5 bases). TRBV23-1 belongs to the ORF category, with a function that is uncertain. There are 15 residues in the CDR3. V was clipped by 3 bases and J by 4 bases, with 16 bases between them. DNA for the CDR3: TGCGCCAGCAGTCACCCAGGACTTCCGTGGTACGAGCAGTACTTC. Translating it yields CASSHPGLPWYEQYF.

The J gene is TRBJ1-5, the V gene TRBV27; 9 nucleotides line up with TRBD1. Per germline, CDR1 MNHEY and CDR2 SMNVEV (reference sequence). The ends lost 5 bases at V and 15 bases at J; junction bases unmatched: 8. This CDR3 contains 12 residues. In DNA form, the CDR3 reads TGTGCCAGCAGTCCGTACAGGGGGCCACCGCATTTT. Its protein product is CASSPYRGPPHF.

On this clone: Additional DNA sequences in this sample encode the identical CDR3. The chain links TRBV5-1 to TRBJ2-3, with 8 bases aligning to TRBD1. The V gene end was trimmed by 2 bases and the J gene end by 3 bases; junction bases not matched to a gene: 2. This CDR3 is 14 amino acids long. Germline assignment: CDR1 SGHRS and CDR2 YFSETQ. The CDR3 DNA reads TGCGCCAGCAGCTTTGGACAGGGAACAGATACGCAGTATTTT. Protein: CASSFGQGTDTQYF.

The chain carries TRBV19 and TRBJ2-7, with 9 positions matching TRBD1. V dropped 4 bases and J dropped 1; count of bases not matched to a gene: 2. The CDR3 extends over 14 amino acids. Germline lookup yields CDR1 LNHDA and CDR2 SQIVND (reference sequence). The CDR3 loop is CASSTGTGSYEQYF. As DNA, the CDR3 is TGTGCCAGTAGTACCGGGACAGGGTCCTACGAGCAGTACTTC.

The rearrangement joins TRBV5-1 to TRBJ1-3, with D perhaps matching TRBD1 (6 bases). The germline CDR1 and CDR2 sequences are SGHRS and YFSETQ. V was clipped by 4 bases and J by 0 bases, with 8 bases between them. CDR3 length equals 14 residues. CDR3 sequence: CASSPTGSGNTIYF. CDR3 nucleotides: TGCGCCAGCAGCCCGACAGGCTCTGGAAACACCATATATTTT.

This chain uses TRBV7-9 with TRBJ1-1, with 10 bases identical to TRBD1. CDR3 size: 11 residues. In germline, CDR1 is SEHNR, CDR2 FQNEAQ (reference sequence). With V trimmed by 6 bases and J by 11 bases, 3 bases remained unmatched. The chain's CDR3 is CASRTGGDAFF. Here the CDR3 DNA reads TGTGCCAGCAGGACAGGGGGCGATGCTTTCTTT.